This T cell receptor (beta chain) was retrieved from a study of blood T cell repertoires in COVID-19 (dated by TCRdb to 2018 to 2021). About the investigation overall: Collaborator samples came from the United States, Italy and Spain and covered acute and convalescent phases of COVID-19. The material from the prospective study consisted of cDNA or gDNA derived from T cells, B-cell-depleted T cells, or PBMCs. Subjects who had been exposed to COVID-19, were actively infected with it, or had recovered from it provided the deeply sampled blood TCRbeta repertoires that made up the dataset. The repertoires were released in a freely available public database meant as a resource for research on the immune response to SARS-CoV-2. The samples were drawn from two sources: the first 160 participants of the ongoing ImmuneRACE study, and fewer than 1,500 subjects contributed by 6 global collaborators. Sample metadata almost always included a de-identified subject ID, COVID-19 status, age in years and sex. HLA class I and class II types, where available, came from metadata supplied by the sample provider rather than from assay-based typing. Overall results and qualifications from the work: The amount of clinical and demographic metadata varied by source and participant and was provided uncurated.

Samples from volunteer blood donors who had recovered from COVID-19 were contributed by a second Seattle source. Collaborating institutions collected whole blood in K2EDTA tubes following their own protocols. For TCRbeta analysis, collaborators shipped samples as frozen whole blood, isolated PBMCs, or DNA extracted from either of those sample types. The immunoSEQ Assay, a bias-controlled multiplex PCR, was used to amplify TCRbeta CDR3 regions from genomic DNA. Under the source paper's analysis protocol: Within the assay, amplification of reference gene primers was used to estimate how many nucleated cells each sample contained. To quantify the absolute abundance of each unique TCRbeta CDR3 rearrangement, sequence reads were collapsed and filtered. For each sample, productive Simpson clonality was calculated as the square root of Simpson's diversity index across productive rearrangements. TCRdb took over this immuneACCESS table, retaining in-frame rearrangements with V and J assigned. Such tables are incomplete; in checked studies, under half of the missing clones stem from an unresolved V gene, and the remainder is unexplained. D and trimming come from the DNA, and the V and J calls and clone size come from that table. Recorded for this sample are roughly 260,000 clones; about 88% of them occurred a single time. Roughly 3.9% of the sample comes from the top ten.

About this clone itself: Its antigen specificity is not known. No quality values exist for individual bases; no much larger clone is one base distant.

Per the germline V gene, KGHSH is the CDR1 and LQKENI is the CDR2. Counted from cysteine to phenylalanine, this CDR3 has 14 amino acids. The DNA shown is the 42-base CDR3, in frame from base 1. Ends trimmed: V by 4 bases, J by 14 bases; bases unmatched to a gene: 12. This receptor chain uses TRBV18 and TRBJ2-1; 9 middle bases align to TRBD1. The sequence came from a man aged 55 to 70 who had recovered from COVID-19. The sample comprised peripheral blood. The DNA sequence reads TGTGCCAGCTCACAAAACCGGGACAGGGTCTTTGAGTTCTTC. This translates into CASSQNRDRVFEFF.